This T cell receptor beta chain is drawn from a study of chemoradiotherapy in HPV16-positive cancers. Trimming shortened V by 7 bases and J by 7 bases, and 17 bases separated the two germline ends. In germline, CDR1 is LGHNT, CDR2 FRNRAP. The CDR3 length is 13 residues. Repertoires were generated with immunoSEQ multiplex PCR, while TCRdb's copy carries only in-frame clones and drops some. The sample lists 20,000 to 25,000 clones; around 87% were seen once. This material consisted of blood, taken from a patient who underwent chemoradiotherapy. The source is a human donor with HPV-associated anogenital cancer. The chain couples TRBV12-5 to TRBJ2-7; D may correspond to TRBD1 or TRBD2 (5 bases each). The chain's CDR3 is CASAWGSSGEQYF. The CDR3 region has the DNA TGTGCTAGTGCCTGGGGCTCCTCGGGAGAGCAGTACTTC.